These 21 T cell receptor beta chains were all obtained from the same sample, sequenced in a study of T cell changes during pregnancy in multiple sclerosis (dated by TCRdb to the late 2010s). Library method: the immunoSEQ multiplex PCR assay. TCRdb carries this immuneACCESS record with in-frame sequences only. Its versions omit some clonotypes, under half of them owing to an unresolved V gene in the studies checked, with the rest unexplained. The sample yields about 75,000 clones; approximately 95% were counted once. The ten largest make up roughly 0.13% of the sample. The input for sequencing was CD4+ T cells from peripheral blood mononuclear cells, taken after pregnancy. The receptors were sampled from a female donor with multiple sclerosis, enrolled in a pregnancy study.

DNA for the CDR3: TGTGCCAGCTCACTAGACCAGGGGAGCACTGAAGCTTTCTTT. Its protein is CASSLDQGSTEAFF. This chain joins TRBV18 and TRBJ1-1, with D perhaps TRBD1 (6 bases). Between the trimmed V and J ends, which lost 4 bases and 4 bases, there was a span of 13 bases. Germline-derived CDR1 and CDR2 are KGHSH and LQKENI. CDR3 length equals 14 residues.

The rearrangement uses TRBV5-4 and TRBJ2-7; 8 bases fit TRBD1. J gave up 7 bases and V 1 base, and 4 bases lay outside the gene matches. Germline loops: CDR1 SGHNT, CDR2 YYREEE (reference sequence). The CDR3 is 13 amino acids. CDR3 protein: CASSLTGGREQYF. The CDR3 DNA sequence: TGTGCCAGCAGCTTGACAGGGGGGAGGGAGCAGTACTTC.

The rearrangement links TRBV19 to TRBJ2-5; 9 nucleotides agree with TRBD1. The CDR3 spans 15 residues. Trimming at V came to 5 bases and at J to 2 bases, leaving 6 bases not matched to a gene. CDR1 is LNHDA, CDR2 SQIVND, per germline (reference sequence). This CDR3 reads CASSFRTGAQETQYF. In DNA form, the CDR3 reads TGTGCCAGTAGTTTCCGGACAGGGGCGCAAGAGACCCAGTACTTC.

In nucleotides, the CDR3 is TGTGCCTGGGGTGGGACATCTCTCATGAACACTGAAGCTTTCTTT. This encodes CAWGGTSLMNTEAFF. The chain couples TRBV30 to TRBJ1-1, with TRBD1 as a possible D gene (6 bases). CDR1 and CDR2 (germline): GTSNPN, SVGIG (reference sequence). V lost 5 bases and J lost 0, with 16 bases in between. This CDR3 region has 15 residues.

This rearrangement joins TRBV4-3 to TRBJ2-2; D is unresolved. Germline assignment: CDR1 LGHNA and CDR2 YSLEER. The CDR3 loop spans 15 amino acids. The V gene lost 3 bases and the J gene lost 0 bases, with 8 bases spanning the gap. The CDR3 coding sequence is TGCGCCAGCAGCCACGGCGGTACGAACACCGGGGAGCTGTTTTTT. Its translation: CASSHGGTNTGELFF.

The chain links TRBV4-1 to TRBJ2-7, with D maybe TRBD1 (6 bases). V lost 1 base to trimming and J lost 3 bases, with 13 bases between them. Germline lookup yields CDR1 MGHRA and CDR2 YSYEKL. The CDR3 consists of 15 residues. Here the CDR3 DNA reads TGCGCCAGCAGCCAAGCAGGGGCCCGGGGCTACGAGCAGTACTTC. As protein: CASSQAGARGYEQYF.

The chain joins TRBV6-1 to TRBJ2-7, with TRBD2 as a possible D gene (5 bases). Trimming took off 0 bases at V and 3 bases at J, with 15 bases between the two ends. The CDR3 runs to 16 residues. CDR1 is MNHNS, CDR2 SASEGT, per germline. The CDR3 DNA reads as TGTGCCAGCAGTGAAGCCATCAGGACGGGAATCTACGAGCAGTACTTC. Amino acid sequence: CASSEAIRTGIYEQYF.

V is TRBV5-1 and J is TRBJ2-1, with D unresolved. This CDR3 comprises 12 residues. The V end was cut by 0 bases, the J end by 9 bases, with 7 bases between. CDR1 SGHRS and CDR2 YFSETQ come from the germline V gene. CDR3 protein: CASSLAWSEQFF. CDR3 in DNA: TGCGCCAGCAGCTTGGCCTGGAGTGAGCAGTTCTTC.

The rearrangement links TRBV4-2 to TRBJ2-1; TRBD2 aligns across 15 bases. Germline CDR1 is LGHNA and CDR2 is YNFKEQ. The CDR3 has 18 amino acids. After removal of 4 bases from V and 3 bases from J, the junction contained 7 bases not matched to a gene. Here the CDR3 DNA reads TGTGCCAGCAGCCCCGGGACTAGCGGGAGGAGAGGCTACAATGAGCAGTTCTTC. Encoded protein: CASSPGTSGRRGYNEQFF.

The rearrangement links TRBV28 to TRBJ1-2; unclear D gene. The CDR3 is 14 amino acids. Germline values: CDR1 MDHEN, CDR2 SYDVKM. V was trimmed by 3 bases and J by 6 bases, leaving 14 bases between them. CDR3 DNA sequence: TGTGCCAGCAGTTTGACGGGAGGCTTGGATGGCTACACCTTC. It yields the protein CASSLTGGLDGYTF.

The chain joins TRBV5-6 to TRBJ2-5; 10 nucleotides align to TRBD1. The germline CDR1 and CDR2 sequences are SGHDT and YYEEEE. The CDR3 runs 14 residues. V shed 4 bases, J shed 4 bases, and the junction held 4 bases outside the gene matches. The CDR3 sequence is CASSPGQGRETQYF. The CDR3 nucleotides read TGTGCCAGCAGCCCGGGACAGGGGAGAGAGACCCAGTACTTC.

V usage is TRBV28 and J usage is TRBJ1-2, with D maybe TRBD1 (5 bases). The germline V and J ends were trimmed by 7 bases and 0 bases, with 15 bases remaining between them. The CDR3 is made up of 15 amino acids. Germline CDR1 reads MDHEN; CDR2 reads SYDVKM. The chain's CDR3 is CASNPGGTANYGYTF. CDR3 DNA sequence: TGTGCCAGCAACCCAGGCGGGACCGCTAACTATGGCTACACCTTC.

V usage is TRBV4-3 and J usage is TRBJ2-5; 13 nucleotides agree with TRBD2. The junction had 3 bases not matched to a gene; V was cut back by 3 bases and J by 5 bases. Germline CDR1 reads LGHNA; CDR2 reads YSLEER. The CDR3 extends over 15 amino acids. The CDR3 DNA follows: TGCGCCAGCAGCCATGGACTAGCGGGAGTGGAGACCCAGTACTTC. Encoded protein: CASSHGLAGVETQYF.

This rearrangement joins TRBV7-3 to TRBJ2-1; 8 bases align to TRBD2. This CDR3 has 16 residues. Unmatched junction bases numbered 11, after V lost 5 bases and J lost 5 bases. From germline, CDR1 is SGHTA and CDR2 FQGTGA. CDR3 sequence (DNA): TGTGCCAGCAGCCCCTACTCAGCGGGAGTTCACAATGAGCAGTTCTTC. Translation gives CASSPYSAGVHNEQFF.

The chain joins TRBV19 to TRBJ2-5; the match to TRBD2 covers 7 bases. Germline values: CDR1 LNHDA, CDR2 SQIVND (reference sequence). The CDR3 loop spans 13 amino acids. V lost 3 bases and J lost 3; bases outside the gene matches: 1. DNA for the CDR3: TGTGCCAGTAGTATGACTAGCAAAGAGACCCAGTACTTC. Its translation is CASSMTSKETQYF. The full variable domain, completed using reference TRBV19 and TRBJ2-5, is DGGITQSPKYLFRKEGQNVTLSCEQNLNHDAMYWYRQDPGQGLRLIYYSQIVNDFQKGDIAEGYSVSREKKESFPLTVTSAQKNPTAFYLCASSMTSKETQYFGPGTRLLVL.

The chain has TRBV2 and TRBJ2-1, with a possible D match to TRBD2 (6 bases). From germline, CDR1 is SNHLY and CDR2 FYNNEI. V was pared by 3 bases and J by 0 bases, with 12 bases between. The CDR3 totals 16 residues. The CDR3 loop is CASSDGSGVSYNEQFF. In nucleotides, the CDR3 is TGTGCCAGCAGTGACGGGAGCGGAGTCTCCTACAATGAGCAGTTCTTC.

This chain joins TRBV27 and TRBJ2-7; TRBD1 matches 8 bases. Germline CDR1 is MNHEY and CDR2 is SMNVEV (reference sequence). V shed 5 bases, J shed 0 bases, and the junction held 6 bases outside the gene matches. The CDR3 runs to 15 residues. This chain's CDR3 is CASSPQGATSYEQYF. For the CDR3, the DNA is TGTGCCAGCAGTCCCCAGGGGGCTACCTCCTACGAGCAGTACTTC.

The chain has TRBV10-2 and TRBJ2-3; TRBD2 matches at 7 bases. The germline CDR1 and CDR2 sequences are WSHSY and SAAADI. V dropped 5 bases and J dropped 3; count of bases not matched to a gene: 8. The CDR3 covers 15 residues. CDR3 DNA: TGCGCCAGCAGTACAAGCGGGATTAGGACAGATACGCAGTATTTT. Translating it yields CASSTSGIRTDTQYF.

This chain uses TRBV28 with TRBJ1-2; D gene unclear. Trimming cost V 3 bases and J 0 bases, with 11 bases left between them. The CDR3 contains 15 residues. Looked up from germline, CDR1 is MDHEN and CDR2 is SYDVKM. Written as DNA, the CDR3 is TGTGCCAGCAGTTTGCAGGAGGCGGCTAACTATGGCTACACCTTC. Residues: CASSLQEAANYGYTF.

This chain uses TRBV5-6 with TRBJ1-3, with TRBD1 matching 7 bases. Per germline, CDR1 SGHDT and CDR2 YYEEEE. This CDR3 comprises 16 residues. J lost 4 bases, V lost 2 bases, and 9 bases had no gene match. This chain's CDR3 is CASSFLKQGPGNTIYF. The CDR3, as DNA: TGTGCCAGCAGCTTCCTTAAACAGGGGCCCGGAAACACCATATATTTT.

The rearrangement links TRBV29-1 to TRBJ1-2; TRBD1 aligns across 9 bases. This CDR3 is built from 12 residues. Germline CDR1 and CDR2: SQVTM and ANQGSEA. Unmatched junction bases numbered 8, after V lost 7 bases and J lost 8 bases. CDR3 DNA sequence: TGCAGCGCCCGACAGGGGGAGGGCGGCTACACCTTC. This gives the protein CSARQGEGGYTF.